A selection of T cell receptor beta chains follows, all from one sample in a study of OX40 agonist ivuxolimab in advanced cancers. Method: immunoSEQ multiplex PCR; TCRdb's copy keeps in-frame clones and lacks some. The repertoire holds more than 65,000 clones, about 88% seen once, with around 0.96% in the top ten. The source was CD4+ or CD8+ T cells sorted from blood, collected in a trial of the OX40 agonist ivuxolimab. These receptors were taken from an adult with an advanced solid tumor such as melanoma, head and neck, liver or kidney cancer. CDR3s include the opening cysteine and the closing phenylalanine or tryptophan. D genes are given only for firm matches. Not all rows give a size; the values are once, few, many and, for expanded clones, a class.

V: TRBV4-3; D: TRBD1; size: NA; J: TRBJ2-3; CDR3: CASSQESGTGPRDTQYF; DNA: TGCGCCAGCAGCCAAGAATCCGGGACAGGGCCGAGAGATACGCAGTATTTT
V: TRBV11-1; D: NA; size: NA; J: TRBJ2-2; CDR3: CASSLRLGVDTGELFF; DNA: TGTGCCAGCAGCTTACGACTAGGGGTCGACACCGGGGAGCTGTTTTTT
V: TRBV18; D: NA; size: NA; J: TRBJ1-2; CDR3: CASSPPTGHSYGYTF; DNA: TGTGCCAGCTCACCGCCGACAGGTCACTCCTATGGCTACACCTTC
V: TRBV6-5; D: TRBD1; size: NA; J: TRBJ1-1; CDR3: CASSYLRQGRSTEAFF; DNA: TGTGCCAGCAGTTATCTCCGACAGGGGCGAAGCACTGAAGCTTTCTTT
V: TRBV5-4; D: TRBD1; size: NA; J: TRBJ2-5; CDR3: CASSLNAGGAETQYF; DNA: TGTGCCAGCAGCTTGAACGCAGGGGGAGCGGAGACCCAGTACTTC
V: TRBV19; D: NA; size: NA; J: TRBJ2-7; CDR3: CASSILAGSAYEQYF; DNA: TGTGCCAGTAGTATCCTGGCGGGTAGTGCTTACGAGCAGTACTTC
V: TRBV14; D: NA; size: NA; J: TRBJ2-7; CDR3: CASSQDPRMREQYF; DNA: TGTGCCAGCAGCCAAGATCCCAGAATGAGAGAGCAGTACTTC
V: TRBV28; D: NA; size: NA; J: TRBJ2-1; CDR3: CASSSVALEQFF; DNA: TGTGCCAGCAGTTCGGTAGCTTTAGAGCAGTTCTTC
V: TRBV29-1; D: TRBD2; size: NA; J: TRBJ2-3; CDR3: CSVAGGTSTDTQYF; DNA: TGCAGCGTTGCCGGGGGGACTAGCACAGATACGCAGTATTTT
V: TRBV28; D: NA; size: NA; J: TRBJ2-7; CDR3: CASSRGRYEQYF; DNA: TGTGCCAGCAGCCGGGGCAGATACGAGCAGTACTTC
V: TRBV7-9; D: NA; size: NA; J: TRBJ2-3; CDR3: CASSFRLRSPDTQYF; DNA: TGTGCCAGCAGCTTTAGGCTTAGGTCGCCTGATACGCAGTATTTT
V: TRBV11-3; D: NA; size: NA; J: TRBJ2-7; CDR3: CASSFARGPYYEQYF; DNA: TGTGCCAGCAGCTTCGCCAGGGGCCCGTACTACGAGCAGTACTTC
V: TRBV7-2; D: NA; size: NA; J: TRBJ2-3; CDR3: CASSLVRGGTDTQYF; DNA: TGTGCCAGCAGCTTAGTCAGGGGGGGAACAGATACGCAGTATTTT
V: TRBV29-1; D: NA; size: NA; J: TRBJ2-7; CDR3: CSVDTPGNEQYF; DNA: TGCAGCGTTGATACCCCAGGGAACGAGCAGTACTTC
V: TRBV6-6; D: NA; size: NA; J: TRBJ2-7; CDR3: CASSSGGEQYF; DNA: TGTGCCAGCAGTTCTGGGGGGGAGCAGTACTTC
V: TRBV7-7; D: TRBD2; size: NA; J: TRBJ2-1; CDR3: CASSSGTSGSYNEQFF; DNA: TGTGCCAGCAGCTCCGGGACTAGCGGGAGCTACAATGAGCAGTTCTTC
V: TRBV9; D: TRBD2; size: NA; J: TRBJ2-3; CDR3: CASSVGVAGLTDTQYF; DNA: TGTGCCAGCAGCGTAGGGGTAGCGGGGCTCACAGATACGCAGTATTTT
V: TRBV2; D: NA; size: few; J: TRBJ2-5; CDR3: CASNTHPETQYF; DNA: TGTGCCAGCAACACGCATCCGGAGACCCAGTACTTC
V: TRBV18; D: NA; size: NA; J: TRBJ1-1; CDR3: CASSPNVDANTEAFF; DNA: TGTGCCAGCTCACCAAACGTCGACGCTAACACTGAAGCTTTCTTT
V: TRBV5-1; D: NA; size: NA; J: TRBJ1-2; CDR3: CASSQGGFSGGYTF; DNA: TGCGCCAGCAGCCAGGGTGGTTTTTCAGGGGGCTACACCTTC